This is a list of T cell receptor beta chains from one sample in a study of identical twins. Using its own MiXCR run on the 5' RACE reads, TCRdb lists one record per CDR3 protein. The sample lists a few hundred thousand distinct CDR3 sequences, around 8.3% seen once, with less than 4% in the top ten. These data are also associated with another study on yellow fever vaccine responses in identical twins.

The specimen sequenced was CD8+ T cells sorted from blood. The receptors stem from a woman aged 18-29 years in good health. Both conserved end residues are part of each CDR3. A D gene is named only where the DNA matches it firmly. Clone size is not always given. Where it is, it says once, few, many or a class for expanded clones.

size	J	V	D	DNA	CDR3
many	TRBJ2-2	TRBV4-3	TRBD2	TGCGCCAGCAGCCAAGGAGTTAGGCTAGCGGGAGACCTGAACACCGGGGAGCTGTTTTTT	CASSQGVRLAGDLNTGELFF
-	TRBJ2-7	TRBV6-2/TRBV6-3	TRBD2	TGTGCCAGCAGTTACGTGGCTAGCGGGGCCTACGAGCAGTACTTC	CASSYVASGAYEQYF
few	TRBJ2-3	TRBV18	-	TGTGCCAGCTCACCGATAGCTCCAGATACGCAGTATTTT	CASSPIAPDTQYF
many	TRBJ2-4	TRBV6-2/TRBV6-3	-	TGTGCCAGCAGTTACCAGGGCGGAATAGCCAAAAACATTCAGTACTTC	CASSYQGGIAKNIQYF
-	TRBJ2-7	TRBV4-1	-	TGCGCCAGCAGCCAAGCAGGGTCCCACGAGCAGTACTTC	CASSQAGSHEQYF
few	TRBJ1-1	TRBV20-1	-	TGCAGTGCTCCATCAGAGAACACTGAAGCTTTCTTT	CSAPSENTEAFF
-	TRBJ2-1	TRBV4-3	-	TGCGCCAGCAGCCAAGATGGGGACGGAGGCACCTACAATGAGCAGTTCTTC	CASSQDGDGGTYNEQFF
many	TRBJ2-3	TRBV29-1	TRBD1	TGCAGCGTTGTTACAGGGGCCACAGATACGCAGTATTTT	CSVVTGATDTQYF
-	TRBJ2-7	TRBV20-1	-	TGCAGTGCTAGAGAGTCGACCCTCGAGCAGCACTTC	CSARESTLEQHF
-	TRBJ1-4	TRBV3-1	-	TGTGCCAGCAGCCAAGATATCTCCGTGGGTGAAAAACTGTTTTTT	CASSQDISVGEKLFF
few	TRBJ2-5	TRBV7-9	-	TGTGCCAGCAGCTTAGCGAGCAGGGGCCCAGAAGAGACCCAGTACTTC	CASSLASRGPEETQYF
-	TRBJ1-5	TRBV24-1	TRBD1	TGTGCCACCAGTGATTCGGGACAGGGGAATCAGCCCCAGCATTTT	CATSDSGQGNQPQHF
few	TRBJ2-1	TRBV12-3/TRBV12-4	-	TGTGCCAGCAGTTTCATCCAGGTGGGTGATGAGCAGTTCTTC	CASSFIQVGDEQFF
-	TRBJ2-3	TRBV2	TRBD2	TGTGCCAGCAGCTACAGGACTAGCGGGAGGGCCACAGATACGCAGTATTTT	CASSYRTSGRATDTQYF
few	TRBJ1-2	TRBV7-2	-	TGTGCCAGCAAGACCTGGCGGGGCTACACCTTC	CASKTWRGYTF
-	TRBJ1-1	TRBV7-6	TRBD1	TGTGCCAGCAGCCGGACAGGGGTCACTGAAGCTTTCTTT	CASSRTGVTEAFF
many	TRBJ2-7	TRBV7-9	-	TGTGCCAGCAGCGACGACAGGTATCGCTACGAGCAGTACTTC	CASSDDRYRYEQYF
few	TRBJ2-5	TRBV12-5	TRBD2	TGTGCTAGTGGGGTCGGGGGGGCCTGGGAGACCCAGTACTTC	CASGVGGAWETQYF
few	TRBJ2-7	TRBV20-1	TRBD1	TGCAGTGCTAGAAACCGGGACAGGGGCTACGAGCAGTACTTC	CSARNRDRGYEQYF
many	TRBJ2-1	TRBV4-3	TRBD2	TGCGCCAGCAGCCAAGATGGAGCGGGGAGCTCCTACAATGAGCAGTTCTTC	CASSQDGAGSSYNEQFF
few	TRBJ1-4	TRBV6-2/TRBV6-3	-	TGTGCCAGCAGTTACTACAGGGCAACTAATGAAAAACTGTTTTTT	CASSYYRATNEKLFF
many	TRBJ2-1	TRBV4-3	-	TGCGCCAGCAGCCAAGACGAAGATAGAAGGGATGAGCAGTTCTTC	CASSQDEDRRDEQFF
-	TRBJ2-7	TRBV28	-	TGTGCCAGCAGTTTCTCCGTAGCACTCACCTCCTACGAGCAGTACTTC	CASSFSVALTSYEQYF
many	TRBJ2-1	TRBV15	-	TGTGCCACCAGCAGGGATGAGCAGTTCTTC	CATSRDEQFF
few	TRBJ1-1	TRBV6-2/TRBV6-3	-	TGTGCCAGCAGAAGATCTATGAACACTGAAGCTTTCTTT	CASRRSMNTEAFF
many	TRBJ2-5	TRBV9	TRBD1	TGTGCCAGCAGCGTAGGAGGGGGCCGGGAGACCCAGTACTTC	CASSVGGGRETQYF
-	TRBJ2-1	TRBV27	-	TGTGCCAGCAGCGACACGTTAAAGGGTCATGAGCAGTTCTTC	CASSDTLKGHEQFF
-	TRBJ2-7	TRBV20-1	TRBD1	TGCAGTGCTAGACTACAGGGGGAAATCTCCTACGAGCAGTACTTC	CSARLQGEISYEQYF
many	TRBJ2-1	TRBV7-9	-	TGTGCCAGCAGCTTAGGCGGGATATACAATGAGCAGTTCTTC	CASSLGGIYNEQFF
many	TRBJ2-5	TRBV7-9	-	TGTGCCAGCAGCGCGGACGTCCAAGAGACCCAGTACTTC	CASSADVQETQYF
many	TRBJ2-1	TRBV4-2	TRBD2	TGTGCCAGCAGCCAAGAGGAGGCGGGGGGGCTAGATGAGCAGTTCTTC	CASSQEEAGGLDEQFF
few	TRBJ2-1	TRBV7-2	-	TGTGCCAGCAGCTTAGCTTGGGGCCCAAAATGGTTGGAGCAGTTCTTC	CASSLAWGPKWLEQFF
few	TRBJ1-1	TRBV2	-	TGTGCCAGCAGTGAAGAGAGACGGATGAACACTGAAGCTTTCTTT	CASSEERRMNTEAFF
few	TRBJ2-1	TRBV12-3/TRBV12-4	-	TGTGCCAGCAGTTTAGACGGGGGAACATACAATGAGCAGTTCTTC	CASSLDGGTYNEQFF
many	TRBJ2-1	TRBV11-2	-	TGTGCCAGCAGAGGGTTCTCCTACAATGAGCAGTTCTTC	CASRGFSYNEQFF
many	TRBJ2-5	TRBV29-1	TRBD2	TGCAGCGTCCCGGGAGGGGGAGAGACCCAGTACTTC	CSVPGGGETQYF
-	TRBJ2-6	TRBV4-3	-	TGCGCCAGCAGCCGTGAGGTTTACGGGAGTATAAGTACTGGGGCCAACGTCCTGACTTTC	CASSREVYGSISTGANVLTF
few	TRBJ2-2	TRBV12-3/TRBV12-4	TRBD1	TGTGCCAGCAGTCCACCGACAGGGACGCACACCGGGGAGCTGTTTTTT	CASSPPTGTHTGELFF
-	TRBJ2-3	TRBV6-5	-	TGTGCCAGCAGTACTTGGGAGGGGGGCACAGATACGCAGTATTTT	CASSTWEGGTDTQYF
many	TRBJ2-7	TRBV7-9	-	TGTGCCAGCAGCCCTGCAGAGGAGCAGTACTTC	CASSPAEEQYF
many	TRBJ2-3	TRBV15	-	TGTGCCACCAGCAGAGAGGCGACCGACCCGGCCACAGATACGCAGTATTTT	CATSREATDPATDTQYF
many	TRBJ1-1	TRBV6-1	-	TGTGCCAGCAGACACCCTGGGGACACTGAAGCTTTCTTT	CASRHPGDTEAFF
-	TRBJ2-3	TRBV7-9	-	TGTGCCAGCAGCCTCCGGGACGGGAGCACAGATACGCAGTATTTT	CASSLRDGSTDTQYF
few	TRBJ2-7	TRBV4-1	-	TGCGCCAGCAGCCAAGGCCCCGGGACCGTAGGCTACGAGCAGTACTTC	CASSQGPGTVGYEQYF
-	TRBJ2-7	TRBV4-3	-	TGCGCCAGCAGCCAAGTCCATGCGACAGACTACGAGCAGTACTTC	CASSQVHATDYEQYF
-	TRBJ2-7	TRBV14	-	TGTGCCAGCAGCCAAGTCTACGGCGACCGCTCCTACGAGCAGTACTTC	CASSQVYGDRSYEQYF
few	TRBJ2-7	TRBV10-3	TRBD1	TGTGCCATCAGTTTCGGGACAGGGGGCAACTACGAGCAGTACTTC	CAISFGTGGNYEQYF
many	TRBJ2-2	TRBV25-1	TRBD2	TGTGCCAGCAGTGTTGGGGGGAGGGACACCGGGGAGCTGTTTTTT	CASSVGGRDTGELFF
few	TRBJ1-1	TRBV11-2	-	TGTGCCAGCAGCTCGTCTGAAGCTTTCTTT	CASSSSEAFF
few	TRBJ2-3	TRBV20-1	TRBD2	TGCAGTGCTGACCCGGGACTAGCGGGGGGTGGGCCCTTCGGCGAGTCGCAGTATTTT	CSADPGLAGGGPFGESQYF
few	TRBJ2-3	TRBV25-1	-	TGTGCCAGCAGCCCAGGGGGGGCATTAGGGGCAGATACGCAGTATTTT	CASSPGGALGADTQYF
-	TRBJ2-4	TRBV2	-	TGTGCCAGCATGGGCAGAGGAAACATTCAGTACTTC	CASMGRGNIQYF
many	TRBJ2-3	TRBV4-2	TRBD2	TGTGCCAGCAGCCAAGTCACTGGGGCGGGAGAAGGGAGAGATACGCAGTATTTT	CASSQVTGAGEGRDTQYF
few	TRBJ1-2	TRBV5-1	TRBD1	TGCGCCAGCAGCCAAGGACAGGGGCGGAACTATGGCTACACCTTC	CASSQGQGRNYGYTF
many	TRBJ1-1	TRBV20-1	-	TGCAGTGCTACCAGAGCAGGGGCTACTGAAGCTTTCTTT	CSATRAGATEAFF
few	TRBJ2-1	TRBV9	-	TGTGCCAGCAGCCCCTGGACTAAGAACAATGAGCAGTTCTTC	CASSPWTKNNEQFF
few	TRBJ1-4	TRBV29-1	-	TGCAGCGTTGTAGATGAAAAACTGTTTTTT	CSVVDEKLFF
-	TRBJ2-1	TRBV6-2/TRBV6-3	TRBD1	TGTGCCAGCAGTGGACAGGCGGATGCCTACAATGAGCAGTTCTTC	CASSGQADAYNEQFF
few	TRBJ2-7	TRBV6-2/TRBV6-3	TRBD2	TGTGCCAGCAGTTACTCGCGGGGGGGCCCCTACGAGCAGTACTTC	CASSYSRGGPYEQYF
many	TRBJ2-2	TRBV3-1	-	TGTGCCAGCAGCCAAGAGGGGATCTTAACCGGGGAGCTGTTTTTT	CASSQEGILTGELFF